The TCR beta chain under discussion was sequenced for a study of blood T cell repertoires in COVID-19. Study details: Samples representing acute and convalescent COVID-19 were sourced from the United States, Italy and Spain. PBMCs, B-cell-depleted T cells, or T cells provided the cDNA or gDNA that made up the material.

In the study's own analysis: Counts of nucleated cells, estimated from reference gene primer amplification, were obtained. Assay: immunoSEQ multiplex PCR; the TCRdb copy retains only in-frame clones and omits some. V and J calls plus clone size are reproduced from that table; the DNA served to infer D and trimming. The table records 140,000 to 150,000 clones, around 90% of them present only once. Looked up from germline, CDR1 is LNHDA and CDR2 is SQIVND (reference sequence). The CDR3 runs to 13 residues. Trimming removed 5 bases from V and 2 bases from J, with 10 bases in between. The chain carries TRBV19 and TRBJ2-7; D perhaps matches TRBD1 (6 bases). Material for sequencing was peripheral blood. This receptor was obtained from a woman aged 45-60 years with acute or convalescent COVID-19. CDR3 sequence (DNA): TGTGCCAGTAGTGACCAGGGGACCTACGAGCAGTACTTC. This gives the protein CASSDQGTYEQYF.